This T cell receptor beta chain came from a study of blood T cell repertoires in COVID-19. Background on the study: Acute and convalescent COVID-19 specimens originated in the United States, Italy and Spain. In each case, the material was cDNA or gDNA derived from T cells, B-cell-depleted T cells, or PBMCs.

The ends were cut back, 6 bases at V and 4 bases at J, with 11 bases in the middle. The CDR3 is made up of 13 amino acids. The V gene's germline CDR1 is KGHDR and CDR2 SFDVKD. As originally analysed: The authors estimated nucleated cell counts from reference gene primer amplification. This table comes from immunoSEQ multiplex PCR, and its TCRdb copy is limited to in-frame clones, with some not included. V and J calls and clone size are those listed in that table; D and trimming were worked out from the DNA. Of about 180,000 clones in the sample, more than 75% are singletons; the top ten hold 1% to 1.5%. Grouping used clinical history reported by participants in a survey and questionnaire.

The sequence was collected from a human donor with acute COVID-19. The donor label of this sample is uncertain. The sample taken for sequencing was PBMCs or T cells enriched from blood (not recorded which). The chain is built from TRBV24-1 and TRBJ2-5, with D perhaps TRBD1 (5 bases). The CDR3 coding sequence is TGTGCCACCAGTCTCACAGGATCAGAGACCCAGTACTTC. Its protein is CATSLTGSETQYF.